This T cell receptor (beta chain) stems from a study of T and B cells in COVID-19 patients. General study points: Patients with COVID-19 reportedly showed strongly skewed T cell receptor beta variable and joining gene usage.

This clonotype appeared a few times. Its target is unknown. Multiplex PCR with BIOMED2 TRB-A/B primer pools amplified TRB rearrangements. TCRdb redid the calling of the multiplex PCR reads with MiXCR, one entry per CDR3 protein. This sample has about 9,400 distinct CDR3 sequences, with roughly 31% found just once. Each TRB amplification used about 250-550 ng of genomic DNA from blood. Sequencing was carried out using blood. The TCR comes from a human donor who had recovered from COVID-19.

The CDR3, as DNA: TGTGCCAGCAATAATCTGGGGGGAGCGTCTGGAAACACCATATATTTT. Amino acid sequence: CASNNLGGASGNTIYF. This chain connects TRBV12-3 or TRBV12-4 to TRBJ1-3, with a weak D call TRBD1 (5 bases). V was pared by 7 bases and J by 1 base, with 17 bases between. This CDR3 has 16 residues.